This T cell receptor beta chain was documented in a study of human T cells and chemical hapten exposure. Study findings and constraints: Sensitization with DPC brought no change to TCRs above 1 in 1000 in frequency.

Germline trimming cut 5 bases from V and 5 bases from J; bases unmatched to any gene: 9. In germline, CDR1 is PRHDT, CDR2 FYEKMQ (reference sequence). CDR3 length: 16 residues. The sample holds a few counts of this clonotype. What it binds is not known. Individual cDNA molecules had unique molecular identifiers attached to them by the library. TCRdb itself ran the 5' RACE reads through MiXCR, one entry per CDR3 protein. The sample lists about 120,000 distinct CDR3 sequences, 15% to 20% occurring once. Whole blood, unfractionated, served as the material for total RNA extraction. The receptor's source is a human donor in good health. The chain links TRBV13 to TRBJ2-4, with 10 bases lining up with TRBD1. CDR3 sequence (DNA): TGTGCCAGCAGCACAAGACAGGGGGCTGTGGAAAACATTCAGTACTTC. This gives the protein CASSTRQGAVENIQYF.